This is a list of T cell receptor beta chains from one sample in a study of blood T cell repertoires in COVID-19. TCRdb's table, derived via immunoSEQ multiplex PCR, lists solely in-frame clones and lacks some. This sample carries around 80,000 clones, around 89% of them seen once, and the ten largest clones take 0.55% to 0.75%. Sequenced material: peripheral blood. The receptors stem from a man aged 60 to 69 with acute or convalescent COVID-19. Each CDR3 is given without its conserved first and last residue. Clone size is stated in some rows and not others, as once, few, many or a class when expanded.

v_call,clone_size,cdr3_length,cdr3_aa
TRBV7-2,NA,13,ASSLSGGFEGGYT
TRBV4-1,NA,16,ASSQGRLAGGAYNEQF
TRBV24-1,few,13,ATSDFDSELDTQY
TRBV5-1,NA,15,ASSLERLAGTTGELF
TRBV15,NA,13,ATSKGTGEPGELF
TRBV27,NA,11,ASSGGPGNTIY
TRBV5-1,NA,11,ASSLEGVATQY
TRBV6-1,NA,9,ASSDFIEQY
TRBV5-1,NA,12,ASSGGTVNTEAF
TRBV19,NA,13,ASVQGRAGANVLT
TRBV18,NA,16,ASSPRREAATPYNEQF
TRBV10-3,NA,11,AIKRVLNSPLH
TRBV27,NA,14,ASSPRLTGVNEKLF
TRBV12-5,NA,12,ASGFDSTTYEQY
TRBV2,NA,12,ASSSHRGDTEAF
TRBV19,NA,12,ASSITSRRETQY
TRBV19,NA,13,ASSPQGQGMNEQY
TRBV19,NA,11,ASSITSRETQY
TRBV2,once,9,AREGAYGYT
TRBV27,NA,12,ASSSRSGPYEQY
TRBV6-5,NA,9,ASSYGEEQY
TRBV19,NA,14,ASALTSGGGKNIQY
TRBV5-1,NA,15,ATQAGSGGSGANVLT
TRBV5-5,NA,14,ASSLASSGRAGEQY
TRBV27,NA,12,ASSFYQANQPLH
TRBV9,NA,12,ASSGSGGWNEQF
TRBV7-6,NA,14,ASSLRASGGNNEQF
TRBV19,few,11,ASSISGSETQY
TRBV29-1,NA,10,SGGQQNTEAF
TRBV7-7,NA,15,ASSLVPSGGTYNEQF
TRBV19,once,10,ASSLRQGEAF
TRBV6-5,NA,14,ASSYLLTGAENEQF
TRBV2,few,13,ASSLDRGRNQPQH
TRBV10-1,NA,13,ASSPGQALQETQY
TRBV6-6,NA,16,ASSPPGTDPRSNQPQH
TRBV11-2,once,14,ASSFSGGYGNTEAF
TRBV4-2,NA,12,AAGGESSGNTIY
TRBV4-1,NA,15,ASSQDDIGRANSPLH
TRBV5-1,NA,12,ASSQGIGNTEAF
TRBV28,NA,12,ASSLPGGMNEQF